This TCR beta chain emerged from a study of CD8+ T cells in alopecia areata (dated by TCRdb to between 2017 and 2018). At the level of the whole study: The treated patients took part in an open-label pilot trial in which moderate-to-severe alopecia areata was treated with oral tofacitinib at 5 to 10 mg twice daily. Patients received tofacitinib for 6 to 18 months and were then followed off drug for 6 months to check for delayed response and recurrence. In treated patients, disease severity was measured using the SALT score, which gives the percentage of scalp surface area affected. The study used high-throughput TCRbeta sequencing to examine T cell clonal expansion in alopecia areata, in both the C3H/HeJ mouse model and human patients. On the human side, TCRbeta sequencing was run on scalp tissue and on sorted CD4+ and CD8+ peripheral blood T cells from healthy controls and from alopecia areata patients with either patchy or totalis/universalis disease. Patients on tofacitinib were biopsied at baseline and after 4 and 24 weeks of treatment, and several of the patients also had a later scalp biopsy. Clonality in the scalp was compared among normal scalp (n=4), patchy alopecia areata scalp (n=8), and alopecia totalis/universalis scalp (n=8). RNA was extracted with the PAXgene miRNA kit for fixed scalp, the miRNeasy kit for PBMCs, and the RNeasy kit for mouse skin. immunoSEQ multiplex PCR using 35 Vbeta forward primers and 13 Jbeta reverse primers was used to amplify TCRbeta CDR3 regions. Broad study findings and their caveats: Because the treated cohort was small and included a single nonresponder, larger studies are needed to assess links between baseline CD8+ expansion and response. Lesional scalp, especially in alopecia totalis/universalis, showed higher clonality and more expanded CD8+ clones than normal scalp, suggesting antigenic drive. During tofacitinib treatment, many expanded lesional clones stuck around in both scalp and blood, and this persistence may partly explain why relapse happens after treatment is stopped. Unlike mouse skin, which is dominated by gammadelta T cells, normal human skin has resident alphabeta T cells that are also sequenced, and this complicates analysis of the scalp TCR repertoire. Compared with mice, TCR sequences shared between patients were less clear, possibly partly because of HLA diversity across the patient population. Tofacitinib significantly decreased scalp clonality and the number of expanded CD8+ clones among the top 100 scalp clones.

CDR3 length: 13 amino acids, cysteine to phenylalanine. The only DNA kept is the CDR3, 39 bases in frame from the first base. Sequences MNHNY (CDR1) and SVGAGI (CDR2) are obtained from the germline V gene (reference sequence). Clipping removes 9 bases from V and 4 bases from J, with 7 as the unmatched junction base count. As regards this clone: The antigen this receptor binds is unknown. Base qualities are not recorded, but no much larger clone differs from it by a single base.

Per the publication, the treatment or condition label means: oral pan-JAK inhibitor, 5-10 mg twice daily. Lesional scalp punch biopsies and peripheral blood were collected from alopecia areata patients. PBMCs were isolated by density centrifugation and stained for CD3, CD4 and CD8, after which CD4+ and CD8+ T cells were sorted on a FACSAria. Library prep was done by the immunoSEQ multiplex PCR assay. RNA was extracted from all samples and reverse transcribed into cDNA as template for TCR sequencing. SuperScript III was used for first-strand cDNA synthesis, primed with a 2:1 mix of oligo-dT and random hexamers. A synthetic immune receptor repertoire was used to measure amplification bias, and any remaining bias was corrected computationally. Per the original workflow: Raw reads were preprocessed to remove errors, and CDR3 was defined by IMGT conventions from the conserved cysteine to phenylalanine. To get clonality, Shannon entropy was normalized by log2 of the number of productive unique TCRs and the result was subtracted from 1. Scalp TCRbeta sequences were cross-referenced with sorted blood CD4 and CD8 repertoires so that the CD4 or CD8 identity of scalp clones could be inferred. Held by TCRdb, this immuneACCESS table contains in-frame sequences only and omits some clones. Under half of the omission traces to an unresolved V gene where checked; the cause of the rest is unknown. D and trimming were read from the DNA, whereas the V and J calls and clone size are those reported in that table. The sample has 210,000 or so clones on record, under 70% of them singletons. Approximately 1.2% of the sample comes from the top ten.

This sequence originates from a human donor with alopecia areata. The specimen was CD4+ T cells sorted from blood, collected around week 42, from a patient treated with tofacitinib. The V and J segments used are TRBV6-6 and TRBJ2-7; 9 bases in between match TRBD1. The CDR3 reads CASSRDRAYEQYF. The nucleotide sequence reads as follows: TGTGCCAGTAGCCGGGACAGGGCTTACGAGCAGTACTTC.